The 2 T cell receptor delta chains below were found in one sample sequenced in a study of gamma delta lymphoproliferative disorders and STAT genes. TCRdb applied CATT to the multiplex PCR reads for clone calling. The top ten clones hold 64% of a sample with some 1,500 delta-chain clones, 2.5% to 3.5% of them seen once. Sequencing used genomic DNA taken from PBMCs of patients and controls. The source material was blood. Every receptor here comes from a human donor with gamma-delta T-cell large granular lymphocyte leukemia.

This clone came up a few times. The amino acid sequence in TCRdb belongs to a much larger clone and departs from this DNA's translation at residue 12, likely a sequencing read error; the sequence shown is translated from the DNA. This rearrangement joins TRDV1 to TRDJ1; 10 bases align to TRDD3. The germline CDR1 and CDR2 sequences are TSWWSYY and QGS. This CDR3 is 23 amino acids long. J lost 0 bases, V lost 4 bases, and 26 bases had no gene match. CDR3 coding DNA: TGTGCTCTTGGGGGTCCTAGATCCTACCCGTACCGGGGGATACGCACTTACACCGATAAACTCATCTTT. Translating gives CALGGPRSYPYRGIRTYTDKLIF.

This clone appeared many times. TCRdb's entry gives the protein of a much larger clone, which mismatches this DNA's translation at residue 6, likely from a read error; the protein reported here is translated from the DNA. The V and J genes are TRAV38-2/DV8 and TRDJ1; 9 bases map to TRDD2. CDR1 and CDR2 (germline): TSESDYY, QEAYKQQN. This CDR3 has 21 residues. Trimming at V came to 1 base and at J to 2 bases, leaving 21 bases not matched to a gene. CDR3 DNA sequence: TGTGCTTATAGGAGCTCGGCCTTCCTACCGTACTGGGGATCTCGTACCGATAAACTCATCTTT. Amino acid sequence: CAYRSSAFLPYWGSRTDKLIF.